This T cell receptor beta chain was recovered during a study of T cells in Graves' hyperthyroidism and ophthalmopathy. This clonotype showed up many times. It was RNA transcripts that yielded the amplified TCR beta CDR3 regions. The primer set for the first-round RT-PCR of the TCR CDR3 was HTBI. TCRdb processed the multiplex PCR reads anew with MiXCR; each CDR3 protein has one entry. The table records some 620,000 distinct CDR3 sequences, around 15% of them present only once. The receptor comes from a young woman with Graves' hyperthyroidism. The sequenced sample consisted of blood.

The CDR3 nucleotides are TGTGCCAGCAGTTACTCGTCAGTGGTTACCTACGAGCAGTACTTC. Protein product: CASSYSSVVTYEQYF. The rearrangement joins TRBV6-5 to TRBJ2-7; D remains ambiguous. The germline gives CDR1 MNHEY, CDR2 SVGAGI. V was cut by 0 bases and J by 2 bases, with 11 bases left in between. The CDR3 consists of 15 residues.